This T cell receptor beta chain was found in a study of identifying expanded T cells in peripheral blood. Sequencing was performed with immunoSEQ multiplex PCR; in TCRdb, only in-frame clones are kept and a portion is missing. The repertoire holds approximately 100,000 clones, with roughly 89% as singletons. In regard to this clone: Its antigen remains unknown.

Collection occurred without any documented infections or immune events in donors. Overall study results and limits: Over around two and four weeks, about 16.4 and 19 clones changed, versus approximately 1.2 between replicates. Two-week clone count variance significantly increased as total template count grew.

The sample taken for sequencing was blood. This receptor was identified in a person between 18 and 70 years old in good health.

The CDR3 protein is CASSTLQVNGGTQYF. CDR3 nucleotides: TGTGCCAGTAGTACCCTACAGGTTAATGGGGGGACCCAGTACTTC. The chain is built from TRBV19 and TRBJ2-5; TRBD1 or TRBD2 may be the D gene (5 bases each). Between the trimmed V and J ends, which lost 4 bases and 7 bases, there was a span of 19 bases. Germline values: CDR1 LNHDA, CDR2 SQIVND (reference sequence). CDR3 length: 15 residues.